Listed below are T cell receptor beta chains from one sample, sequenced in a study of control samples from healthy donors and cancer patients. Generated by immunoSEQ multiplex PCR, the TCRdb table keeps only in-frame clones and is missing some. The sample includes about 40,000 clones, roughly 90% of them seen just once. Sample: blood. The receptors derive from a woman in her fifties or sixties in good health. Each CDR3 is given with its conserved first and last residue. The order of the fields is J gene, clone size, V gene, D gene, CDR3 DNA, CDR3 protein. D genes are given only for firm matches. Only some rows state a clone size, as once, few, many or a class for expanded clones.

J gene: TRBJ1-1; clone size: NA; V gene: TRBV3-1/TRBV3-2; D gene: NA; CDR3 DNA: TGTGCCAGCAGCCATCTTCATGGTGGGGTCCGTAAGGGGGAAAACCCTGAAGCTTTCTTT; CDR3 protein: CASSHLHGGVRKGENPEAFF
J gene: TRBJ1-1; clone size: NA; V gene: TRBV2; D gene: NA; CDR3 DNA: TGTGCCAGCAGTGCTCAGAGTAACACTGAAGCTTTCTTT; CDR3 protein: CASSAQSNTEAFF
J gene: TRBJ1-2; clone size: NA; V gene: TRBV10-3; D gene: TRBD1; CDR3 DNA: TGTGCCATCAGTGGAGACAGGGTGGGTGGCTACACCTTC; CDR3 protein: CAISGDRVGGYTF
J gene: TRBJ2-7; clone size: NA; V gene: TRBV19; D gene: NA; CDR3 DNA: TGTGCCAGTAGTAATAGCTACGAGCAGTACTTC; CDR3 protein: CASSNSYEQYF
J gene: TRBJ2-3; clone size: NA; V gene: TRBV11-3; D gene: NA; CDR3 DNA: TGTGCCAGCTCCCCAAACAAAGCGGATACGCAGTATTTT; CDR3 protein: CASSPNKADTQYF
J gene: TRBJ1-3; clone size: NA; V gene: TRBV18; D gene: NA; CDR3 DNA: TGTGCCAGCTCACCACCAGGGACTGGAAACACCATATATTTT; CDR3 protein: CASSPPGTGNTIYF
J gene: TRBJ1-2; clone size: once; V gene: TRBV28; D gene: NA; CDR3 DNA: TGTGCCAGCAGTTTAGCTGGGCTCCTTGCGGAGGGAAACTATGGCTACACCTTC; CDR3 protein: CASSLAGLLAEGNYGYTF
J gene: TRBJ2-7; clone size: NA; V gene: TRBV7-2; D gene: NA; CDR3 DNA: TGTGCCAGCAGTTACAGGTCCTCCCACTCCTACGAGCAGTACTTC; CDR3 protein: CASSYRSSHSYEQYF
J gene: TRBJ2-3; clone size: NA; V gene: TRBV7-2; D gene: TRBD2; CDR3 DNA: TGTGCCAGCAGCTGGATAGCGGGGGGGAGCACAGATACGCAGTATTTT; CDR3 protein: CASSWIAGGSTDTQYF
J gene: TRBJ2-2; clone size: NA; V gene: TRBV24-1; D gene: TRBD1; CDR3 DNA: TGTGCCACCATGAACAGGGGGAACGGGGAGCTGTTTTTT; CDR3 protein: CATMNRGNGELFF
J gene: TRBJ2-1; clone size: NA; V gene: TRBV28; D gene: TRBD1; CDR3 DNA: TGTGCCAGCAGTTTATTGGGACAGCGAGAGTTCTTC; CDR3 protein: CASSLLGQREFF
J gene: TRBJ1-2; clone size: NA; V gene: TRBV5-6; D gene: NA; CDR3 DNA: TGTGCCAGCAGCCCAGGTTTTGATGGCTACACCTTC; CDR3 protein: CASSPGFDGYTF
J gene: TRBJ1-4; clone size: NA; V gene: TRBV20-1; D gene: NA; CDR3 DNA: TGCAGTGGCCAGGACAGCGAAAAACTGTTTTTT; CDR3 protein: CSGQDSEKLFF
J gene: TRBJ2-2; clone size: NA; V gene: TRBV3-1/TRBV3-2; D gene: NA; CDR3 DNA: TGTGCCAGCAGCCAATTAGACTCCCCGAACACCGGGGAGCTGTTTTTT; CDR3 protein: CASSQLDSPNTGELFF
J gene: TRBJ1-6; clone size: NA; V gene: TRBV5-4; D gene: NA; CDR3 DNA: TGTGCCAGCAGCTTGGCCGGTAGGGGCACCTATAATTCACCCCTCCACTTT; CDR3 protein: CASSLAGRGTYNSPLHF
J gene: TRBJ2-5; clone size: NA; V gene: TRBV7-2; D gene: NA; CDR3 DNA: TGTGCCAGCAGCTTAGAGCTCCCCCAAGAGACCCAGTACTTC; CDR3 protein: CASSLELPQETQYF
J gene: TRBJ1-5; clone size: NA; V gene: TRBV28; D gene: NA; CDR3 DNA: TGTGCCAGCAACGGGGGTAAGGTGAGCAATCAGCCCCAGCATTTT; CDR3 protein: CASNGGKVSNQPQHF
J gene: TRBJ2-1; clone size: NA; V gene: TRBV5-5; D gene: NA; CDR3 DNA: TGTGCCAGCAGCCTGATGAGACAAAATGAGCAGTTCTTC; CDR3 protein: CASSLMRQNEQFF
J gene: TRBJ2-7; clone size: NA; V gene: TRBV18; D gene: NA; CDR3 DNA: TGTGCCAGCTCACCACCATCGGCGCGGGAGCAGTACTTC; CDR3 protein: CASSPPSAREQYF
J gene: TRBJ2-5; clone size: NA; V gene: TRBV5-1; D gene: NA; CDR3 DNA: TGCGCCAGCAGCTTGGACAGGCCCCAAGAGACCCAGTACTTC; CDR3 protein: CASSLDRPQETQYF
J gene: TRBJ1-3; clone size: NA; V gene: TRBV27; D gene: TRBD1; CDR3 DNA: TGTGCCAGCAGTCCAAGACAGGGGAGGACAAACACCATATATTTT; CDR3 protein: CASSPRQGRTNTIYF
J gene: TRBJ1-5; clone size: NA; V gene: TRBV24-1; D gene: NA; CDR3 DNA: TGTGCCACCAGTCAAACCGGGATGGGCAATCAGCCCCAGCATTTT; CDR3 protein: CATSQTGMGNQPQHF
J gene: TRBJ2-1; clone size: NA; V gene: TRBV27; D gene: TRBD2; CDR3 DNA: TGTGCCAGCAGTTTTAGGCGGGGGGGCATGCATGAGCAGTTCTTC; CDR3 protein: CASSFRRGGMHEQFF
J gene: TRBJ1-6; clone size: once; V gene: TRBV3-1/TRBV3-2; D gene: NA; CDR3 DNA: TGTGCCAGCCATGGGAGCTCCTATAATTCACCCCTCCACTTT; CDR3 protein: CASHGSSYNSPLHF
J gene: TRBJ1-6; clone size: NA; V gene: TRBV5-4; D gene: NA; CDR3 DNA: TGTGCCAGCAGTCCAGGGTTTCAGGGCTCCTATAATTCACCCCTCCACTTT; CDR3 protein: CASSPGFQGSYNSPLHF
J gene: TRBJ2-7; clone size: NA; V gene: TRBV5-1; D gene: TRBD1; CDR3 DNA: TGCGCCAGCAGCCGAGACGGGACAGGGGGCCACGAGCAGTACTTC; CDR3 protein: CASSRDGTGGHEQYF
J gene: TRBJ1-1; clone size: NA; V gene: TRBV5-1; D gene: NA; CDR3 DNA: TGCGCCAGCAGCCTGGCCTCGGGGAGGACTGAAGCTTTCTTT; CDR3 protein: CASSLASGRTEAFF
J gene: TRBJ2-3; clone size: NA; V gene: TRBV10-3; D gene: TRBD2; CDR3 DNA: TGTGCCATCAGTGTCCGGGGCGGCGGGGGGATCGAAGATACGCAGTATTTT; CDR3 protein: CAISVRGGGGIEDTQYF
J gene: TRBJ2-3; clone size: NA; V gene: TRBV7-9; D gene: NA; CDR3 DNA: TGTGCCAGCAGCTATACAATGGATACGCAGTATTTT; CDR3 protein: CASSYTMDTQYF
J gene: TRBJ2-1; clone size: NA; V gene: TRBV5-1; D gene: NA; CDR3 DNA: TGCGCCAGCAGCTTGGGGGGCGACTCCTACAATGAGCAGTTCTTC; CDR3 protein: CASSLGGDSYNEQFF
J gene: TRBJ2-2; clone size: NA; V gene: TRBV3-1/TRBV3-2; D gene: NA; CDR3 DNA: TGTGCCAGCAGGGAACGGTCGGTCACCGGGGAGCTGTTTTTT; CDR3 protein: CASRERSVTGELFF
J gene: TRBJ1-2; clone size: NA; V gene: TRBV5-1; D gene: NA; CDR3 DNA: TGCGCCAGCAGCCGCGGACCGCCGACAGGAGCCGTAAGGGATGGCTACACCTTC; CDR3 protein: CASSRGPPTGAVRDGYTF
J gene: TRBJ2-5; clone size: NA; V gene: TRBV12-3/TRBV12-4; D gene: NA; CDR3 DNA: TGTGCCAGCAGTTTTGGCAGTCAAGAGACCCAGTACTTC; CDR3 protein: CASSFGSQETQYF
J gene: TRBJ1-6; clone size: NA; V gene: TRBV4-3; D gene: NA; CDR3 DNA: TGCGCCAGCAGCCAATTAAGGGCAGGAACTTCACCCCTCCACTTT; CDR3 protein: CASSQLRAGTSPLHF
J gene: TRBJ2-5; clone size: NA; V gene: TRBV6-9; D gene: NA; CDR3 DNA: TGTGCCAGCAGCCGTACTAGGAACCAAGAGACCCAGTACTTC; CDR3 protein: CASSRTRNQETQYF
J gene: TRBJ2-7; clone size: NA; V gene: TRBV27; D gene: TRBD2; CDR3 DNA: TGTGCCAGCCGATTGGGCGGACTAGCGGGGACCTACGAGCAGTACTTC; CDR3 protein: CASRLGGLAGTYEQYF
J gene: TRBJ1-1; clone size: NA; V gene: TRBV29-1; D gene: TRBD1; CDR3 DNA: TGCAGCGGCCTACAGGGGCCGAACACTGAAGCTTTCTTT; CDR3 protein: CSGLQGPNTEAFF
J gene: TRBJ1-4; clone size: NA; V gene: TRBV11-2; D gene: TRBD1; CDR3 DNA: TGTGCCAGCAGCTTAGAGGGACAGGGGTATGAAAAACTGTTTTTT; CDR3 protein: CASSLEGQGYEKLFF
J gene: TRBJ2-5; clone size: NA; V gene: TRBV9; D gene: TRBD2; CDR3 DNA: TGTGCCAGCAGCGTAGAAGTTAGCGGGGGCCAAGAGACCCAGTACTTC; CDR3 protein: CASSVEVSGGQETQYF
J gene: TRBJ2-7; clone size: NA; V gene: TRBV3-1/TRBV3-2; D gene: NA; CDR3 DNA: TGTGCCAGCAGCGTAAACCTGCCACCTGGCGGCTACGAGCAGTACTTC; CDR3 protein: CASSVNLPPGGYEQYF
J gene: TRBJ1-5; clone size: NA; V gene: TRBV11-2; D gene: NA; CDR3 DNA: TGTGCCAGCAGCTTAGGAATCAATCAGCCCCAGCATTTT; CDR3 protein: CASSLGINQPQHF
J gene: TRBJ1-1; clone size: NA; V gene: TRBV20-1; D gene: NA; CDR3 DNA: TGCAGTAGTGACCCGAACACTGAAGCTTTCTTT; CDR3 protein: CSSDPNTEAFF
J gene: TRBJ1-2; clone size: once; V gene: TRBV28; D gene: NA; CDR3 DNA: TGTGCCGGCTTGAAACGTCCATATGGCTACACCTTC; CDR3 protein: CAGLKRPYGYTF
J gene: TRBJ1-1; clone size: NA; V gene: TRBV13; D gene: NA; CDR3 DNA: TGTGCCAGCAGCAGCAGGGATCTGTACACTGAAGCTTTCTTT; CDR3 protein: CASSSRDLYTEAFF
J gene: TRBJ1-4; clone size: NA; V gene: TRBV5-1; D gene: NA; CDR3 DNA: TGCGCCAGCACCCCAGCGGGGGCAACTAATGAAAAACTGTTTTTT; CDR3 protein: CASTPAGATNEKLFF
J gene: TRBJ2-5; clone size: few; V gene: TRBV7-9; D gene: TRBD2; CDR3 DNA: TGTGCCAGCAGCTTCCTGTCGGGGGGCCAAGAGACCCAGTACTTC; CDR3 protein: CASSFLSGGQETQYF
J gene: TRBJ2-1; clone size: NA; V gene: TRBV10-3; D gene: NA; CDR3 DNA: TGTGCCATCGGACAAGCCGGCAATGAGCAGTTCTTC; CDR3 protein: CAIGQAGNEQFF
J gene: TRBJ2-1; clone size: NA; V gene: TRBV11-3; D gene: NA; CDR3 DNA: TGTGCCAGCAGCCCCCCAGGGGGAGGCTACAATGAGCAGTTCTTC; CDR3 protein: CASSPPGGGYNEQFF
J gene: TRBJ2-7; clone size: few; V gene: TRBV27; D gene: NA; CDR3 DNA: TGTGCCAGCAGGACCGGGGTGGGGGGCGAGCAGTACTTC; CDR3 protein: CASRTGVGGEQYF
J gene: TRBJ1-2; clone size: NA; V gene: TRBV18; D gene: NA; CDR3 DNA: TGTGCCAGCTCTCCGGACCTCGCGGGGGGTGGCTACACCTTC; CDR3 protein: CASSPDLAGGGYTF
J gene: TRBJ1-1; clone size: NA; V gene: TRBV12-5; D gene: NA; CDR3 DNA: TGTGCTAGTGGTCCCATTGGTACTGAAGCTTTCTTT; CDR3 protein: CASGPIGTEAFF
J gene: TRBJ2-2; clone size: NA; V gene: TRBV4-2; D gene: NA; CDR3 DNA: TGTGCCAGCAGCCAAGGAGGGACGAACACCGGGGAGCTGTTTTTT; CDR3 protein: CASSQGGTNTGELFF
J gene: TRBJ1-5; clone size: once; V gene: TRBV19; D gene: NA; CDR3 DNA: TGTGCCAGTAGTATACCGGGGAATCAGCCCCAGCATTTT; CDR3 protein: CASSIPGNQPQHF
J gene: TRBJ1-6; clone size: NA; V gene: TRBV2; D gene: TRBD1; CDR3 DNA: TGTGCCAGCTGGGACAGGGGGAATTCACCCCTCCACTTT; CDR3 protein: CASWDRGNSPLHF
J gene: TRBJ1-2; clone size: NA; V gene: TRBV30; D gene: TRBD1; CDR3 DNA: TGTGCCTGGAGTGTAAAGGACAGGGGGTATGGCTACACCTTC; CDR3 protein: CAWSVKDRGYGYTF
J gene: TRBJ1-6; clone size: once; V gene: TRBV28; D gene: NA; CDR3 DNA: TGTGCCAGCAGTTTAGGTTCGGTGGATTCACCCCTCCACTTT; CDR3 protein: CASSLGSVDSPLHF
J gene: TRBJ2-2; clone size: NA; V gene: TRBV15; D gene: NA; CDR3 DNA: TGTGCCACCAGCAGAGTTGGCGGGGAGCTGTTTTTT; CDR3 protein: CATSRVGGELFF
J gene: TRBJ2-1; clone size: NA; V gene: TRBV19; D gene: TRBD1; CDR3 DNA: TGTGCCAGTAGTAGAGCACAGGGGGTATTGGATGAGCAGTTCTTC; CDR3 protein: CASSRAQGVLDEQFF
J gene: TRBJ2-3; clone size: NA; V gene: TRBV6-1; D gene: NA; CDR3 DNA: TGTGCCAGCAGTGAATTTTTCGGGACGGACCGCACAGATACGCAGTATTTT; CDR3 protein: CASSEFFGTDRTDTQYF
J gene: TRBJ1-2; clone size: NA; V gene: TRBV25-1; D gene: NA; CDR3 DNA: TGTGCCAGCAGAGACGGGACGTTCTATGGCTACACCTTC; CDR3 protein: CASRDGTFYGYTF